Included here is one T cell receptor beta chain sequence, with context. The data were obtained in a study of blood T cell repertoires in COVID-19. Overall study: Donors in the United States, Italy and Spain gave samples during acute or convalescent COVID-19. T cells, B-cell-depleted T cells, or PBMCs provided the cDNA or gDNA that served as material.

In germline, CDR1 is LGHDT, CDR2 YNNKEL (reference sequence). The V gene end was trimmed by 4 bases and the J gene end by 2 bases; junction bases not matched to a gene: 6. This CDR3 comprises 15 residues. Authors' analysis steps: Quantification of nucleated cells was approximated via reference gene primer amplification. Sequencing was performed with immunoSEQ multiplex PCR; in TCRdb, only in-frame clones are kept and a portion is missing. The DNA gave D and trimming, while V, J and clone size come from that table. This table holds about 49,000 clones, around 84% found once. Sequencing input: peripheral blood. The chain employs TRBV3-1 (or the pseudogene TRBV3-2) and TRBJ2-3; 7 nucleotides agree with TRBD2. This TCR derives from a man aged 50 to 60 with acute or convalescent COVID-19. For the CDR3, the DNA is TGTGCCAGCAGCCGTATGAGCGGGAACACAGATACGCAGTATTTT. It yields the protein CASSRMSGNTDTQYF.